The 6 T cell receptor beta chains presented below share a single source sample, sequenced in a study of Graves' ophthalmopathy and Graves' hyperthyroidism. For repertoire sequencing, the TCR beta CDR3 regions were amplified from RNA transcripts. Following a first-round RT-PCR that used HTBI primers, a second-round multiplex PCR was carried out. One entry per CDR3 protein, called by TCRdb with MiXCR from the multiplex PCR reads. The sample contains a few hundred thousand distinct CDR3 sequences, about 21% of which appear only once. The sequenced sample consisted of peripheral blood. These receptors were taken from a woman younger than 35 with stable Graves' hyperthyroidism.

This clonotype was recorded at least ten times. The CDR3 region is CASSGGRELEQYF. DNA for the CDR3: TGTGCCAGCAGTGGTGGGAGGGAACTCGAGCAGTACTTC. This chain connects TRBV25-1 to TRBJ2-7, with 7 bases matching TRBD2. CDR3 length equals 13 residues. V lost 4 bases and J lost 6; bases outside the gene matches: 6. Per germline, CDR1 MGHDK and CDR2 SYGVNS.

This clonotype was seen more than once but under ten times. This sequence joins TRBV27 and TRBJ2-1; 7 bases are shared with TRBD2. J lost 7 bases, V lost 10 bases, and 34 bases had no gene match. The CDR3 contains 21 residues. Germline V gene sequence: CDR1 MNHEY, CDR2 SMNVEV (reference sequence). The CDR3 spells CATVSRPEAGYYPLGYNEQFF. CDR3 coding DNA: TGTGCCACCGTCTCCCGACCCGAAGCGGGATACTACCCTCTCGGGTATAATGAGCAGTTCTTC.

As to this clonotype: This may arise from a read error, as a much more abundant clone is one base away. The CDR3 sequence: CASRRQMSTDTQDF. The DNA of the CDR3 is TGTGCCAGCAGGAGGCAGATGAGCACAGATACGCAGGATTTT. The genes are TRBV28 and TRBJ2-3; D gene ambiguous. Looked up from germline, CDR1 is MDHEN and CDR2 is SYDVKM. This CDR3 has 14 amino acids.

In this sample, this clonotype turned up many times. The chain carries TRBV15 and TRBJ2-3; D is undetermined. V was cut by 5 bases and J by 4 bases, with 7 bases left in between. The germline V gene has CDR1 LNHNV and CDR2 YYDKDF (reference sequence). The CDR3 sequence is 12 residues long. CDR3 protein: CATSHLADTQYF. Written as DNA, the CDR3 is TGTGCCACCAGCCATTTAGCAGATACGCAGTATTTT.

In this sample, this clonotype turned up a few times. This rearrangement joins TRBV4-1 to TRBJ2-2; no definite D call. The CDR3 runs 15 residues. Germline CDR1 reads MGHRA; CDR2 reads YSYEKL. Trimming stripped 2 bases from V and 0 bases from J, with 7 bases between. CDR3 in amino acids: CASSQRDPNTGELFF. The CDR3 DNA is TGCGCCAGCAGCCAACGAGATCCGAACACCGGGGAGCTGTTTTTT.

The chain uses TRBV6-1 and TRBJ2-2, with a possible D match to TRBD2 (6 bases). This CDR3 is built from 12 residues. Germline V lookup: CDR1 MNHNS, CDR2 SASEGT. V was clipped by 7 bases and J by 4 bases, with 7 bases between them. The CDR3 region has the DNA TGTGCCAGCATGGGGGGCACCGGGGAGCTGTTTTTT. It translates to CASMGGTGELFF.